These T cell receptor beta chains were read from a single sample in a study of cytomegalovirus exposure and HLA in healthy donors. Here immunoSEQ multiplex PCR was the method, and the copy in TCRdb shows in-frame clones only, minus some. This table holds 120,000 or so clones, around 90% found once. The sample taken for sequencing was PBMCs. Receptors were obtained from a woman younger than 35 in good health and CMV-seronegative. CDR3s include the opening cysteine and the closing phenylalanine or tryptophan. D genes are given only for firm matches. Rows give clone size only sometimes, using once, few, many, or a class for an expanded clone.

j_call clone_size d_call v_call cdr3_length cdr3_nt cdr3_aa
TRBJ1-2 . . TRBV7-6 15 TGTGCCAGCAGCCCCGGGGGGGGTTTGGACTATGGCTACACCTTC CASSPGGGLDYGYTF
TRBJ2-1 . . TRBV6-1 12 TGTGCCAGCAGTAGGACAGCAGATGAGCAGTTCTTC CASSRTADEQFF
TRBJ1-5 few . TRBV6-6 16 TGTGCCAGCAGTTACTCAAGCGCAGGGGAGGGTCAGCCCCAGCATTTT CASSYSSAGEGQPQHF
TRBJ2-5 . . TRBV6-6 14 TGTGCCATAGGGGGATTTGGCGGAGGAGAGACCCAGTACTTC CAIGGFGGGETQYF
TRBJ1-2 . . TRBV9 16 TGTGCCAGCAGCGGAACAGGTTCCCTCGCCTCCTATGGCTACACCTTC CASSGTGSLASYGYTF
TRBJ2-1 . . TRBV19 15 TGTGCCAGTAGTATAGCGGGACACGTCTACAATGAGCAGTTCTTC CASSIAGHVYNEQFF
TRBJ1-4 . . TRBV29-1 13 TGCAGCGTGGAGGACTACAGAGGTGAAAAACTGTTTTTT CSVEDYRGEKLFF
TRBJ1-2 . TRBD1 TRBV28 14 TGTGCCAGCAGGGGACAGGGGGCGGACTATGGCTACACCTTC CASRGQGADYGYTF
TRBJ2-7 . TRBD1 TRBV5-1 14 TGCGCCAGCAGCTACGGACAGGGCACCTACGAGCAGTACTTC CASSYGQGTYEQYF
TRBJ1-3 . . TRBV6-5 14 TGTGCCAGCAGTGGACAGCACTCTGGAAACACCATATATTTT CASSGQHSGNTIYF
TRBJ2-4 . TRBD2 TRBV18 16 TGTGCCAGCTCACCAGCAGGAGGGAGGGCGCGAAACATTCAGTACTTC CASSPAGGRARNIQYF
TRBJ2-7 . . TRBV5-1 17 TGCGCCAGCAGCTTGCGCGGGCGCCGGAACCTCTATAACGAGCAGTACTTC CASSLRGRRNLYNEQYF
TRBJ1-2 . TRBD1 TRBV6-1 14 TGTGCCAGCAGTGAAGTCAGTAACAGGGGCGGCTACACCTTC CASSEVSNRGGYTF
TRBJ1-4 . TRBD1 TRBV18 15 TGTGCCAGCTCCCCAAACCCCGGACAGGGGGAAAAACTGTTTTTT CASSPNPGQGEKLFF
TRBJ2-1 . TRBD2 TRBV9 14 TGTGCCAGCAGCGTAAGCGGGACCTACAATGAGCAGTTCTTC CASSVSGTYNEQFF
TRBJ2-5 . TRBD2 TRBV9 16 TGTGCCAGCAGCCCAGACTCGGCGGGAGAAGAGGAGACCCAGTACTTC CASSPDSAGEEETQYF
TRBJ2-7 . TRBD1 TRBV28 15 TGTGCCAGCGAGGGGAGGGACAGGGTTTCCTACGAGCAGTACTTC CASEGRDRVSYEQYF
TRBJ2-1 . . TRBV7-2 14 TGTGCCAGCAGCTTAATTCTAAGCTTCAATGAGCAGTTCTTC CASSLILSFNEQFF
TRBJ2-7 . TRBD2 TRBV30 13 TGTGCCTGGAGGGGCGGGAGGGCCCACGAGCAGTACTTC CAWRGGRAHEQYF
TRBJ1-1 . TRBD1 TRBV6-6 15 TGTGCCACCCTGCAGGGACAGAACCTCCTCACTGAAGCTTTCTTT CATLQGQNLLTEAFF
TRBJ1-2 once . TRBV11-2 14 TGTGCCAGCAGCTTAGTTGGGGGGAAGTATGGCTACACCTTC CASSLVGGKYGYTF
TRBJ2-1 few TRBD2 TRBV5-1 16 TGCGCCAGCAGCTTGGCAGGGCTAGCGGGAGCCAATGAGCAGTTCTTC CASSLAGLAGANEQFF
TRBJ2-7 . . TRBV6-1 15 TGTGCCAGCACCTTACAGGGTGGGGGCGGCTACGAGCAGTACTTC CASTLQGGGGYEQYF
TRBJ2-1 . . TRBV7-9 16 TGTGCCAGCAGCTTAAGACGTGGGAGATCCTACAATGAGCAGTTCTTC CASSLRRGRSYNEQFF
TRBJ1-5 few TRBD1 TRBV10-3 13 TGTGCCATCAGGGACAGGGATGAACAGCCCCAGCATTTT CAIRDRDEQPQHF
TRBJ1-2 . . TRBV29-1 13 TGCAGCGTTTTGAACAGGGCTAACTATGGCTACACCTTC CSVLNRANYGYTF
TRBJ2-7 . TRBD2 TRBV5-1 15 TGCGCCAGCAGTTTGACTAGCGGTAGCTCCTACGAGCAGTACTTC CASSLTSGSSYEQYF
TRBJ2-1 . . TRBV12-2 19 TGTGCAAGTCGCTTAGCGTCAATCGAGGGGACTAGCGTCGACAATGAGCAGTTCTTC CASRLASIEGTSVDNEQFF
TRBJ1-5 . . TRBV18 14 TGTGCCAGCTCACACCAAGTGGCCCCTCAGCCCCAGCATTTT CASSHQVAPQPQHF
TRBJ1-5 . . TRBV7-8 14 TGTGCCAGCAGCCTTGGGGGGGGAGGTCAGCCCCAGCATTTT CASSLGGGGQPQHF
TRBJ2-7 . TRBD2 TRBV14 13 TGTGCCAGCAGCCAAGTGGGGGGGAGCGAGCAGTACTTC CASSQVGGSEQYF
TRBJ2-7 . . TRBV2 11 TGTGCCAGCAGTGAACCTCCCGAGCAGTACTTC CASSEPPEQYF
TRBJ2-7 . TRBD1 TRBV5-1 14 TGCGCCAGCAGCTTGGGGACAGGGACACTGGAGCAGTACTTC CASSLGTGTLEQYF
TRBJ1-4 once . TRBV5-6 13 TGTGCCAGCAGCTTGGGGCCTAATGAAAAACTGTTTTTT CASSLGPNEKLFF
TRBJ2-7 . . TRBV25-1 13 TGTGCCGGACGTGGACAGATCGCTAGAGAGCAGTACTTC CAGRGQIAREQYF
TRBJ1-4 . TRBD1 TRBV6-5 16 TGTGCCAGCAGTTACGGACAGGGGGCAACTAATGAAAAACTGTTTTTT CASSYGQGATNEKLFF
TRBJ2-2 . TRBD2 TRBV5-1 17 TGCGCCAGCAGCCAGGATGGGCCTAGCGGGAGTTCCGGGGAGCTGTTTTTT CASSQDGPSGSSGELFF
TRBJ1-4 . . TRBV11-3 15 TGTGCCAGCAGCTCTAGATCCCAGGGGAACGAAAAACTGTTTTTT CASSSRSQGNEKLFF
TRBJ1-4 . TRBD1 TRBV6-5 16 TGTGCCAGCAGTTACCACCTGGACAGGGCCAATGAAAAACTGTTTTTT CASSYHLDRANEKLFF
TRBJ1-1 . . TRBV5-1 14 TGCGCCAGCAGCTTGGTCGAGAGTCGCTCTGAAGCTTTCTTT CASSLVESRSEAFF
TRBJ1-3 . . TRBV5-1 14 TGCGCCAGCAGCTTGGGGGCCAGAGGAAACACCATATATTTT CASSLGARGNTIYF
TRBJ2-1 . TRBD1 TRBV28 13 TGTGCCAGCAGTAACGGACAGGACAATGAGCAGTTCTTC CASSNGQDNEQFF
TRBJ2-7 . TRBD2 TRBV5-1 14 TGCGCCAGCAGCTTAACTAGCGGGAAATACGAGCAGTACTTC CASSLTSGKYEQYF
TRBJ1-4 once . TRBV7-8 12 TGTGCCAGCAGCTTAGGGGCAGGGCAACTGTTTTTT CASSLGAGQLFF
TRBJ2-7 . . TRBV29-1 11 TGCAGCGTTGAAAATAACTACGAGCAGTACTTC CSVENNYEQYF
TRBJ2-2 . . TRBV15 15 TGTGCCACCAGCAGAGGGAGTCGAAACACCGGGGAGCTGTTTTTT CATSRGSRNTGELFF
TRBJ2-7 . . TRBV6-1 15 TGTGCCAGCAGTGAAAGTTGGCGGGCGACGTGGGAGCAGTACTTC CASSESWRATWEQYF
TRBJ2-3 . TRBD2 TRBV7-2 15 TGTGCCAGCAGCTTAGTTAGCGGGAGCACAGATACGCAGTATTTT CASSLVSGSTDTQYF
TRBJ2-7 . TRBD2 TRBV13 16 TGTGCCAGCAGCTCAACCGGGACTAGCGTAACTTACGAGCAGTACTTC CASSSTGTSVTYEQYF
TRBJ2-3 . . TRBV10-3 14 TGTGCCACTCAACTGGGGGGTCCAACAGATACGCAGTATTTT CATQLGGPTDTQYF
TRBJ1-5 . . TRBV18 15 TGTGCCAGCTCACCAGTCAGGGCTAACAATCAGCCCCAGCATTTT CASSPVRANNQPQHF